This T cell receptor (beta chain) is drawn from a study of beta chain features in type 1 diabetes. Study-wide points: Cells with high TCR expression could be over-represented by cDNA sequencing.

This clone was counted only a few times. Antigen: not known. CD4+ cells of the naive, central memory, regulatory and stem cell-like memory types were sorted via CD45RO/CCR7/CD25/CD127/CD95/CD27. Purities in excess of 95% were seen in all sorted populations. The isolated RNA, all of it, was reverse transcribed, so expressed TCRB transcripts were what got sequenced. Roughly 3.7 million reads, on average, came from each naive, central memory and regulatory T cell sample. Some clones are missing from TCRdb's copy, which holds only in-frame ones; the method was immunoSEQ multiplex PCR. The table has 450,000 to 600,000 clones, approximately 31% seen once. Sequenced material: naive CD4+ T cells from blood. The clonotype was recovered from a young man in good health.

CDR3 in amino acids: CASSLARGSPETQYF. The CDR3 region has the DNA TGTGCCAGCAGCTTAGCCAGGGGGTCCCCAGAGACCCAGTACTTC. This chain links TRBV7-3 with TRBJ2-5; 7 positions agree with TRBD1. V was pared by 2 bases and J by 4 bases, with 7 bases of the junction left unmatched. CDR3 length: 15 amino acids. Germline-derived CDR1 and CDR2 are SGHTA and FQGTGA. The full variable domain, with the rest looked up from reference TRBV7-3 and TRBJ2-5, is GAGVSQTPSNKVTEKGKYVELRCDPISGHTALYWYRQSLGQGPEFLIYFQGTGAADDSGLPNDRFFAVRPEGSVSTLKIQRTERGDSAVYLCASSLARGSPETQYFGPGTRLLVL.